This entry is about one T cell receptor (beta chain). This clonotype has only a few counts. Its antigen remains unidentified. The record has no base qualities; no much larger clone is one base away. The sample comes from a study of T cells in Graves' hyperthyroidism and ophthalmopathy (dated by TCRdb to the late 2010s). At the level of the whole study: Peripheral blood samples were taken at the time of initial diagnosis, prior to any treatment. A discovery cohort of roughly 100 patients, 43 with Graves' ophthalmopathy and 57 with stable Graves' hyperthyroidism, was used to find distinguishing TCR V-J signatures. Prospective prediction of ophthalmopathy was tested in an independent validation cohort consisting of fewer than 20 hyperthyroidism patients and around 17 patients who later progressed to ophthalmopathy. The roughly 99 discovery patients were divided at random into training and test sets in a 7:3 ratio. Thyroid tissue and blood T-cell repertoires from over 5 Graves' hyperthyroidism patients were also compared in the study. After sampling, hyperthyroidism patients received methimazole starting at 30 mg daily, and ophthalmopathy patients received high-dose intravenous methylprednisolone. According to the paper, TCR Vbeta CDR3 sequencing was carried out on 135 peripheral blood samples, which came from under 50 ophthalmopathy, 80 or so hyperthyroidism and about 17 progressor patients.

Amplification of TCR beta CDR3 regions was carried out from RNA transcripts. The first round of RT-PCR for the TCR CDR3 was performed with the HTBI primer set and the Qiagen OneStep RT-PCR kit. Libraries were constructed in a second round of multiplex PCR, after which size selection and purification were performed. Sequencing of the libraries was done on an Illumina HiSeq2000 using paired-end 100 bp reads. The original methods were these. SOAPnuke was used to process the raw data, removing reads that contained adapters or uncalled bases, had a mean Phred below 15, or lacked an exact match to the constant primer or identifier. COPE v1.2.5 was used to merge high-quality paired reads, and clonotypes were defined as unique nucleotide sequences. Clonotypes were aligned to IMGT TRBV, TRBD and TRBJ reference segments using MiTCR v1.1. The analysis included only V-J combinations with a frequency above 0.0001, which together covered 99% to 99.2% of the repertoires. A TCS score was defined as the ratio between F50 (clonal expansion) and ExV (chaos), using BLOSUM62-based TCRdist between CDR3 peptides within each V-J. Welch's t-statistics and random forest reduced just over 500 V-J features to 10 to 15, which were used in a naive Bayes classifier (R e1071). In TCRdb, the public reads were trimmed at Q25 with fastp and aligned with MiXCR, with productive beta chains retained. Rows merge per CDR3 protein into single entries with the most common DNA and genes. Clone size and V and J calls follow TCRdb, not the original study. For this sample the table gives some 770,000 distinct CDR3 sequences, of which roughly 15% were detected only once. The ten largest account for 8.4% of the sample.

Stable Graves' hyperthyroidism was defined as the absence of progression to ophthalmopathy over 18 months of follow-up. The hyperthyroidism patients were between 18 and 65 years old and newly diagnosed, with a disease duration of less than 2 months. Patients with uncontrolled infections, other autoimmune diseases, pregnancy or lactation were excluded. Diagnoses relied on clinical symptoms, serum thyroxine and TRAb, thyroid ultrasound and orbital computed tomography. Ficoll-Paque density gradient centrifugation was used to isolate PBMCs from 8 to 10 ml of fresh peripheral blood. Trizol reagent was used to extract total RNA, and RNA quality was then checked on an Agilent 2100 Bioanalyzer. Results and caveats for the whole study, not just this receptor: Most expanded thyroid clonotypes (frequency above 0.001) were also detected in blood, a finding suggesting that blood repertoires may reflect thyroid immune responses. In cross-validation, a model built on a 13 V-J signature told ophthalmopathy apart from stable hyperthyroidism with about 90% sensitivity and about 81% specificity, and in testing the same model reached 80%/75%. Sample size was not statistically predetermined, and blinding of investigators to group allocation was not performed. In validation, the model predicted progression to ophthalmopathy with over 60% sensitivity and approximately 78% specificity, a median of 6.5 months before onset.

The germline V gene yields SGHAT for CDR1 and FQNNGV for CDR2. At the junction V is shortened by 4 bases and J by 0 bases, with 17 bases in between. The CDR3 runs 17 residues from the cysteine to the phenylalanine. Kept here is only the CDR3 DNA, which spans 51 bases and is read in frame from base 1. The receptor was derived from a man aged 18 to 29 with Graves' hyperthyroidism. The chain couples TRBV11-2 to TRBJ2-3, with no confident D gene call. Sequenced sample: blood. In nucleotides, the sequence is TGTGCCAGCAGCTCCCGAGGCAAGGGATGGAGCACAGATACGCAGTATTTT. Translated, it reads CASSSRGKGWSTDTQYF.